This T cell receptor beta chain was profiled in a study of blood T cell repertoires in COVID-19 (dated by TCRdb to the early 2020s). At the level of the whole study: Samples from collaborators originated in the United States, Italy and Spain and spanned both the acute and convalescent phases of COVID-19. The repertoires were made available in a free public database intended to serve as a resource for research on the immune response to SARS-CoV-2. The prospective study material was composed of cDNA or gDNA derived from T cells, B-cell-depleted T cells, or PBMCs. Where available, HLA class I and class II types were obtained from metadata supplied by the sample provider rather than from assay-based typing. Subjects who had been exposed to COVID-19, were actively infected with it, or had recovered from it provided the deeply sampled blood TCRbeta repertoires that made up the dataset. Nearly every sample came with metadata listing a de-identified subject ID, COVID-19 status, age in years and sex. The samples were drawn from two sources: the first 160 participants of the ongoing ImmuneRACE study, and 1,000 to 1,500 subjects contributed by 6 global collaborators.

In the case of this clone: Its antigen is not yet known. Within one base of it there is no much larger clone, and no base qualities were kept.

Collaborating institutions collected whole blood in K2EDTA tubes following their own protocols. For TCRbeta analysis, collaborators shipped samples in one of three forms: frozen whole blood, isolated PBMCs, or DNA extracted from either of those sample types. V is reduced by 1 base and J by 7 bases, leaving a spacing of 19 bases between them. The CDR3, cysteine through phenylalanine, is 17 amino acids long. CDR3 DNA is the only sequence kept; it has 51 bases, read in frame from the first base. Sequences SNHLY (CDR1) and FYNNEI (CDR2) are obtained from the germline V gene. Broad study findings and their caveats: The amount of clinical and demographic metadata varied by source and participant and was provided uncurated.

The immunoSEQ Assay, a bias-controlled multiplex PCR, was used to amplify TCRbeta CDR3 regions from genomic DNA. The authors' analysis ran thus. Nucleated cell counts per sample were estimated from amplification of reference gene primers within the assay. To quantify the absolute abundance of each unique TCRbeta CDR3 rearrangement, sequence reads were collapsed and filtered. For each sample, productive Simpson clonality was calculated as the square root of Simpson's diversity index across productive rearrangements. Sourced from immuneACCESS, this table was stored by TCRdb with only in-frame sequences that have V and J called. A share of the clones is absent; for the studies checked, an unresolved V gene accounts for under half, and the remainder has no known explanation. V and J calls and clone size are as listed in that table; D and trimming were resolved from the DNA. The sample contains under 350,000 clones, approximately 90% of them found a single time. Together, the top ten hold roughly 5.1% of the sample.

Sequencing used peripheral blood. The source of this sequence is a middle-aged man with acute or convalescent COVID-19. The chain is made from TRBV2 and TRBJ1-4; the D gene is perhaps TRBD1, from 5 matching bases. The CDR3 reads CASSEEGYGRDGEKLFF. In nucleotides, the sequence is TGTGCCAGCAGTGAAGAGGGGTATGGGAGGGATGGTGAAAAACTGTTTTTT. Joined to the reference TRBV2 and TRBJ1-4 proteins, this CDR3 gives the full variable domain: EPEVTQTPSHQVTQMGQEVILRCVPISNHLYFYWYRQILGQKVEFLVSFYNNEISEKSEIFDDQFSVERPDGSNFTLKIRSTKLEDSAMYFCASSEEGYGRDGEKLFFGSGTQLSVL.